This T cell receptor (beta chain) was profiled in a study of control samples from healthy donors and cancer patients. V dropped 1 base and J dropped 4 bases, with 26 bases sitting between them. The CDR3 sequence is 20 residues long. Germline-derived CDR1 and CDR2 are LGHNA and YNFKEQ. Here immunoSEQ multiplex PCR was the method, and the copy in TCRdb shows in-frame clones only, minus some. The sample includes around 180,000 clones, around 94% seen only once; the top ten take around 1.5%. The sequence was obtained from a woman aged 18 to 35 in good health. Sequenced: blood. The chain is built from TRBV4-2 and TRBJ2-1; possible D gene TRBD2, 5 bases. The CDR3 DNA is TGTGCCAGCAGCCAAGTCCGGATTAGCGTCGGAAAAGAACCTTACAATGAGCAGTTCTTC. It yields the protein CASSQVRISVGKEPYNEQFF.